This TCR beta chain was sequenced for a study of technical replicates of blood from several donors. CDR1 is MGHRA, CDR2 YSYEKL, per germline. V gave up 1 base and J gave up 9 bases; unmatched junction bases: 8. The CDR3 is 16 residues long. Profiled with immunoSEQ multiplex PCR; TCRdb holds only in-frame clones, not every one. Of about 76,000 clones detected, 94% appear once; the ten largest clones hold roughly 0.37%. The sample comprised T cells isolated from PBMCs. This clonotype originated in a human donor in good health. The J gene is TRBJ2-1, the V gene TRBV4-1; 11 positions agree with TRBD2. The CDR3 DNA sequence: TGCGCCAGCAGCCAAGTCCTAGCGGGAGGATTTAGTGAGCAGTTCTTC. Protein sequence: CASSQVLAGGFSEQFF.